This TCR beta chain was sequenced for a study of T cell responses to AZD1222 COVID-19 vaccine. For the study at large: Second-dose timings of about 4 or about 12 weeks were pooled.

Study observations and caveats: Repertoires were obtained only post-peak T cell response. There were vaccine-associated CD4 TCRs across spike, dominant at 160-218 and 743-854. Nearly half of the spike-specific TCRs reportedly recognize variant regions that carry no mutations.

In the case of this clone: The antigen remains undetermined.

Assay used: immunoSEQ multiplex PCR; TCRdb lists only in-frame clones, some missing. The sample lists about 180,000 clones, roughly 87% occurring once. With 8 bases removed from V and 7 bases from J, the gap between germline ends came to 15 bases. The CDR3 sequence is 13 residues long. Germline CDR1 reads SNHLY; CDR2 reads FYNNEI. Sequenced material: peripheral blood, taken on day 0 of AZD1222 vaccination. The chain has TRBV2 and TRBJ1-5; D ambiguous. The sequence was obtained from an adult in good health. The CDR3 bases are TGTGCCAGCGGGAGGACCCCTTCACAGCCCCAGCATTTT. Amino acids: CASGRTPSQPQHF. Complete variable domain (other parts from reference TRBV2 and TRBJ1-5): EPEVTQTPSHQVTQMGQEVILRCVPISNHLYFYWYRQILGQKVEFLVSFYNNEISEKSEIFDDQFSVERPDGSNFTLKIRSTKLEDSAMYFCASGRTPSQPQHFGDGTRLSIL.